Below are 11 T cell receptor beta chains sequenced from a single sample in a study of beta chain features in type 1 diabetes. The sequenced template was cDNA made from the entire isolated RNA. Measured with immunoSEQ multiplex PCR; TCRdb has only the in-frame clones, and not every one. The sample carries about 410,000 clones, about 14% recorded once. The sequenced sample was naive CD4+ T cells from blood. The source of these receptors is a man aged 25 to 40 in good health.

This clone was detected a few times. The CDR3 is CASIPGQSNIQYF. The CDR3 DNA sequence: TGTGCCAGCATCCCGGGACAGTCAAACATTCAGTACTTC. V and J are TRBV6-1 and TRBJ2-4; TRBD1 matches at 7 bases. Per germline, CDR1 MNHNS and CDR2 SASEGT. V shed 7 bases and J 6 bases; nucleotides not matched to a gene: 6. This CDR3 spans 13 amino acids.

This chain uses TRBV9 with TRBJ1-5, with 9 positions matching TRBD1. CDR1 and CDR2 (germline): SGDLS, YYNGEE. The CDR3 loop spans 15 amino acids. Losses at the gene ends were 3 bases for V and 10 bases for J; bases not matched to a gene: 11. The CDR3 sequence is CASSATPRTGVPQHF. The CDR3 DNA reads as TGTGCCAGCAGCGCGACACCCCGGACAGGGGTTCCCCAGCATTTT.

Concerning this clone itself: Other DNA sequences in this specimen translate into the identical CDR3. The V call is TRBV30, the J call TRBJ1-5, with 7 bases fitting TRBD1. Germline CDR1 GTSNPN, CDR2 SVGIG (reference sequence). The V gene end was trimmed by 3 bases and the J gene end by 6 bases; junction bases not matched to a gene: 5. This CDR3 is 13 amino acids long. Written as DNA, the CDR3 is TGTGCCTGGAGACGGACAGGCGGTCAGCCCCAGCATTTT. It codes for CAWRRTGGQPQHF. Using reference TRBV30 and TRBJ1-5 for the parts outside the CDR3, the full variable domain is SQTIHQWPATLVQPVGSPLSLECTVEGTSNPNLYWYRQAAGRGLQLLFYSVGIGQISSEVPQNLSASRPQDRQFILSSKKLLLSDSGFYLCAWRRTGGQPQHFGDGTRLSIL.

This clone was seen only a few times. The V gene is TRBV4-2, the J gene TRBJ2-3; 16 nucleotides agree with TRBD2. V was clipped by 4 bases and J by 0 bases; unmatched bases: 4. Germline CDR1 and CDR2: LGHNA and YNFKEQ. The CDR3 length is 18 residues. CDR3 DNA sequence: TGTGCCAGCAGCCGGGGACTAGCGGGAGGGCCTAGCACAGATACGCAGTATTTT. Residues: CASSRGLAGGPSTDTQYF.

This chain joins TRBV14 and TRBJ2-7; 7 bases map to TRBD1. Germline V lookup: CDR1 SGHDN, CDR2 FVKESK. The CDR3 runs 15 residues. The ends lost 3 bases at V and 0 bases at J; junction bases unmatched: 5. The CDR3 reads CASSQLTGISYEQYF. The CDR3 DNA is TGTGCCAGCAGCCAGCTGACAGGGATCTCCTACGAGCAGTACTTC. Variable domain in full (rest from reference TRBV14 and TRBJ2-7): EAGVTQFPSHSVIEKGQTVTLRCDPISGHDNLYWYRRVMGKEIKFLLHFVKESKQDESGMPNNRFLAERTGGTYSTLKVQPAELEDSGVYFCASSQLTGISYEQYFGPGTRLTVT.

This clone came up a few times. The rearrangement uses TRBV5-4 and TRBJ2-7, with D possibly being TRBD1 (6 bases). CDR1 and CDR2 from the germline V gene are SGHNT and YYREEE (reference sequence). Deletions cut 6 bases from V and 0 bases from J, with 10 bases between. The CDR3 sequence is 13 residues long. The CDR3 nucleotides are TGTGCCAGCACAGGACAGCACTCCTACGAGCAGTACTTC. It specifies CASTGQHSYEQYF. The complete variable domain, with remaining parts taken from reference TRBV5-4 and TRBJ2-7, reads ETGVTQSPTHLIKTRGQQVTLRCSSQSGHNTVSWYQQALGQGPQFIFQYYREEENGRGNFPPRFSGLQFPNYSSELNVNALELDDSALYLCASTGQHSYEQYFGPGTRLTVT.

This clone was counted between two and nine times. The V call is TRBV7-2, the J call TRBJ2-5; unclear D gene. Trimming took 3 bases from V and 4 from J, leaving 12 bases between them. This CDR3 has 14 amino acids. Germline CDR1 and CDR2: SGHTA and FQGNSA. The CDR3 region is CASSFHPQPETQYF. CDR3 bases: TGTGCCAGCAGCTTTCACCCTCAGCCAGAGACCCAGTACTTC.

The V call is TRBV6-1, the J call TRBJ2-7, with D uncertain. CDR1 and CDR2 (germline): MNHNS, SASEGT. The CDR3 spans 15 residues. Trimming took 3 bases from V and 4 from J, leaving 16 bases between them. CDR3 residues: CASSDAARTVYEQYF. CDR3 DNA: TGTGCCAGCAGTGATGCCGCCCGGACCGTATACGAGCAGTACTTC.

The chain recombines TRBV30 with TRBJ2-7, with D possibly matching TRBD2 (5 bases). Germline CDR1 is GTSNPN and CDR2 is SVGIG (reference sequence). The CDR3 has 15 amino acids. V was pared by 3 bases and J by 0 bases, with 15 bases between. CDR3 coding DNA: TGTGCCTGGAGCGCAGCCGGGGTTGGCTCCTACGAGCAGTACGTC. It encodes CAWSAAGVGSYEQYV.

This rearrangement joins TRBV4-3 to TRBJ2-4; D remains ambiguous. Trimming took 3 bases from V and 5 from J, leaving 8 bases between them. Germline CDR1 is LGHNA and CDR2 is YSLEER. The CDR3 is 13 residues long. CDR3 sequence: CASSHSTENIQYF. In nucleotides, the CDR3 is TGCGCCAGCAGCCATTCGACTGAAAACATTCAGTACTTC.

The CDR3 region is CASSLDFRGHGYTF. In DNA form, the CDR3 reads TGTGCCAGCAGCTTAGATTTCAGGGGGCATGGCTACACCTTC. The chain is built from TRBV11-2 and TRBJ1-2; 8 nucleotides line up with TRBD1. The length of the CDR3 is 14 residues. The J segment lost 6 bases and the V segment lost 0 bases, leaving 3 bases of the junction unmatched. Germline CDR1 is SGHAT and CDR2 is FQNNGV. The full variable domain, in which reference TRBV11-2 and TRBJ1-2 provide the parts outside the CDR3, is EAGVAQSPRYKIIEKRQSVAFWCNPISGHATLYWYQQILGQGPKLLIQFQNNGVVDDSQLPKDRFSAERLKGVDSTLKIQPAKLEDSAVYLCASSLDFRGHGYTFGSGTRLTVV.